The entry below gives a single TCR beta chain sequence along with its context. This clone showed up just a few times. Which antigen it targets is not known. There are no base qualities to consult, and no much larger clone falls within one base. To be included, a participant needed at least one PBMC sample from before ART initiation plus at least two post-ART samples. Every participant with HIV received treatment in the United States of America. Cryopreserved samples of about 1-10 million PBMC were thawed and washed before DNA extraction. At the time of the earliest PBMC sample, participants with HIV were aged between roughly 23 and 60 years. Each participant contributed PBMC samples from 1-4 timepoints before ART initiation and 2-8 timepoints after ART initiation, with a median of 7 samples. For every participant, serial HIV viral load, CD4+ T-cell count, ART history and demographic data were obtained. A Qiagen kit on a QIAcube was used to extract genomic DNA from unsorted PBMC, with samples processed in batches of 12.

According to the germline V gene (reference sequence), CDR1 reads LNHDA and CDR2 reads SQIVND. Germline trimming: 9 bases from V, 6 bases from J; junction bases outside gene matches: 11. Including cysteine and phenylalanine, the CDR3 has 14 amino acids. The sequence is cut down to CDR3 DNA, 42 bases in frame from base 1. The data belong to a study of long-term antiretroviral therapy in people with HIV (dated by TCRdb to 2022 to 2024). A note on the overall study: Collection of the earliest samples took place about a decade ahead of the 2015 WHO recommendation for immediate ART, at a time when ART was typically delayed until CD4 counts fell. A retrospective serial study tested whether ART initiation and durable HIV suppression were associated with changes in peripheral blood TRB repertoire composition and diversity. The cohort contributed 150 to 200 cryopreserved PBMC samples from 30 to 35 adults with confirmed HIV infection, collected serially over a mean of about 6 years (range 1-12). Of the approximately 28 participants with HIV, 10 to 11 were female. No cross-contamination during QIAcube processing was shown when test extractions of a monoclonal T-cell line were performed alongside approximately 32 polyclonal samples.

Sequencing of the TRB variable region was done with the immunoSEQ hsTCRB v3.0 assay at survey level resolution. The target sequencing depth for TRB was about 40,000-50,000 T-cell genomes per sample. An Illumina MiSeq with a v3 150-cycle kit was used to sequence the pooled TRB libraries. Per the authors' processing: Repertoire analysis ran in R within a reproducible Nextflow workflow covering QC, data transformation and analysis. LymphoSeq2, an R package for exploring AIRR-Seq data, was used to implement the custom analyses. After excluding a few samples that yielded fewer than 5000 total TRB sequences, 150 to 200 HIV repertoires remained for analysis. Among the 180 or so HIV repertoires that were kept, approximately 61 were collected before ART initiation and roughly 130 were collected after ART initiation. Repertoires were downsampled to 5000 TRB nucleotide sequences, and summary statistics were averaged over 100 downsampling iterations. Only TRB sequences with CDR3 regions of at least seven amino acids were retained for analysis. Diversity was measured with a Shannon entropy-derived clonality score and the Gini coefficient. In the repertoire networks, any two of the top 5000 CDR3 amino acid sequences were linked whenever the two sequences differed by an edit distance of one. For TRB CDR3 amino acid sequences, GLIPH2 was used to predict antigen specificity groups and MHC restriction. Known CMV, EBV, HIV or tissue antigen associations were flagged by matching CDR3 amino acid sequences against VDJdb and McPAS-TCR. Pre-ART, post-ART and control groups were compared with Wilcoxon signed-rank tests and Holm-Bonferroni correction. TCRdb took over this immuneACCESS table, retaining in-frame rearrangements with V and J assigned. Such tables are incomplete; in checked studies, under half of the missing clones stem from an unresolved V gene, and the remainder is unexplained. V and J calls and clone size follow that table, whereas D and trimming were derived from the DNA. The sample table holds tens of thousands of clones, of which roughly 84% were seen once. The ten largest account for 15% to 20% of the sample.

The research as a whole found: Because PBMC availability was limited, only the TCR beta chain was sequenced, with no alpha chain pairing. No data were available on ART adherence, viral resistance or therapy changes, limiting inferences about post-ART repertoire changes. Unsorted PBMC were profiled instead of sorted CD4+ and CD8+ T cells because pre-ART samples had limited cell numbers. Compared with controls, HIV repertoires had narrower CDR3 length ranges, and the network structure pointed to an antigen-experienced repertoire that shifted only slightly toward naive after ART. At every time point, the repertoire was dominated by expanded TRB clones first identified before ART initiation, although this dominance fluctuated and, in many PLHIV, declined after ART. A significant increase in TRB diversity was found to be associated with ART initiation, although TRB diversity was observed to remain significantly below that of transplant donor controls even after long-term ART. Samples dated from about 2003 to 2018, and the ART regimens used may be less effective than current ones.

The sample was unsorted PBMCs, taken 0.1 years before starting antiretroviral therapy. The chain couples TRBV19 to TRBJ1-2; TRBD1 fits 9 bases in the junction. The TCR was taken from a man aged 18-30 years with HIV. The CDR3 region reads CASGSRDRVHGYTF. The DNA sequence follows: TGTGCCAGCGGGTCCCGGGACAGGGTACATGGCTACACCTTC.